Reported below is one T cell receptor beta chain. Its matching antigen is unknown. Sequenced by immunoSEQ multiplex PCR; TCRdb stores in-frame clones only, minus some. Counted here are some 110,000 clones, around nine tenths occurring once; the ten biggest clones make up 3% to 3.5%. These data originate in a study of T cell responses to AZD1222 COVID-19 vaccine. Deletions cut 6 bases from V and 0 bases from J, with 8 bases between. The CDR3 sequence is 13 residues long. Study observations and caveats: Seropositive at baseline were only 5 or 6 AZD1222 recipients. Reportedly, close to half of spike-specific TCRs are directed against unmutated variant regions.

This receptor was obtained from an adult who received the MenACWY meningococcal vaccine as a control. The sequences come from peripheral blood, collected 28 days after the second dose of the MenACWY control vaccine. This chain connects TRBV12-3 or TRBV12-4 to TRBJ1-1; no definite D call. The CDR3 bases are TGTGCCAGCAGCATACAGATGAACACTGAAGCTTTCTTT. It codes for CASSIQMNTEAFF.